This paragraph reports one T cell receptor (beta chain). The data derive from a study of blood T cell repertoires in COVID-19. Background on the study: There were acute and convalescent COVID-19 samples, and they came from the United States, Italy and Spain. T cells, B-cell-depleted T cells, or PBMCs provided the cDNA or gDNA that served as material.

As processed by the authors: Amplified reference gene primers provided the basis for estimating nucleated cell counts. Profiled with immunoSEQ multiplex PCR; TCRdb holds only in-frame clones, not every one. V and J calls and clone size follow that table, whereas D and trimming were derived from the DNA. The table records about 180,000 clones, 80% to 90% of them present only once. This CDR3 contains 14 residues. The ends were cut back, 0 bases at V and 9 bases at J, with 15 bases in the middle. Germline values: CDR1 GTSNPN, CDR2 SVGIG (reference sequence). This receptor was identified in a man aged 45 to 65 with active or convalescent COVID-19. The material sequenced was peripheral blood. The V gene is TRBV30, the J gene TRBJ2-1; D perhaps matches TRBD2 (7 bases). The CDR3 coding sequence is TGTGCCTGGAGTGTAGGGGGGGTTAAGAGTGAGCAGTTCTTC. Translation: CAWSVGGVKSEQFF.